This is a list of T cell receptor beta chains from one sample in a study of CD8 T cells in Susac syndrome. TCRdb analysed the immunoSEQ multiplex PCR reads with MiXCR anew, one entry per CDR3 protein. The data contain roughly 88,000 distinct CDR3 sequences, around 96% of them seen just once; the ten biggest clones take up roughly 0.4%. The sequencing sample was made of CD8+ T cells from PBMCs. Source of these receptors: a human donor with Susac syndrome. Both conserved end residues are part of each CDR3. The D gene is left open where the match is weak.

14	TRBV20-1	TRBD1	TRBJ2-3	CSARARQGEDTQYF
13	TRBV9	-	TRBJ2-6	CASSDSGANVLTF
14	TRBV29-1	TRBD2	TRBJ2-1	CSVRREGPNNEQFF
16	TRBV25-1	-	TRBJ2-7	CASRASEGGSSYEQYF
12	TRBV20-1	-	TRBJ1-2	CSAWTPNYGYTF
12	TRBV28	-	TRBJ2-1	CASQVGYNEQFF
15	TRBV19	TRBD2	TRBJ2-2	CASSISLAGTGELFF
12	TRBV7-9	-	TRBJ2-7	CASSERRHEQYF
12	TRBV11-2	TRBD1	TRBJ1-1	CATSGGNTEAFF
18	TRBV7-9	TRBD1	TRBJ2-1	CASSFDRGRAISYNEQFF
13	TRBV20-1	-	TRBJ1-2	CSAPAGLDYGYTF
13	TRBV14	-	TRBJ2-1	CASSQGQRNEQFF
13	TRBV7-9	-	TRBJ2-7	CASTSGVSYEQYF
16	TRBV6-2/TRBV6-3	TRBD2	TRBJ2-1	CASRDSGSSSYNEQFF
15	TRBV20-1	-	TRBJ1-1	CSARDWNRASAEAFF
15	TRBV5-1	TRBD1	TRBJ2-1	CASSFDREMYNEQFF
13	TRBV9	-	TRBJ1-1	CASSVEVNTEAFF
11	TRBV20-1	-	TRBJ1-1	CSAKEGRGAFF
11	TRBV2	-	TRBJ2-3	CAILSRSTQYF
15	TRBV29-1	TRBD2	TRBJ2-1	CSAGLAGGPYNEQFF
14	TRBV27	-	TRBJ2-5	CAVYSGRDQETQYF
15	TRBV11-1	-	TRBJ2-7	CASSLLGGPSYEQYF
16	TRBV4-1	-	TRBJ1-4	CASSQDHGGGGEKLFF
14	TRBV5-1	-	TRBJ2-7	CASSLGREFDEQYF
14	TRBV12-3/TRBV12-4	-	TRBJ2-3	CASSFGGRTDTQYF
12	TRBV12-3/TRBV12-4	-	TRBJ2-5	CASSQGRKTQYF
11	TRBV30	TRBD1	TRBJ2-1	CAHDRGNEQFF
17	TRBV2	-	TRBJ2-2	CASSGRGLETQTGELFF
15	TRBV5-6	TRBD1	TRBJ2-1	CASSPGTGSLNEQFF
14	TRBV7-8	TRBD1	TRBJ2-1	CASSTGTVDDEQFF
14	TRBV6-4	-	TRBJ1-1	CASSETGSNTEAFF
15	TRBV9	TRBD1	TRBJ1-4	CASSVGDSSDEKLFF
13	TRBV12-5	-	TRBJ2-3	CASAHGGTDTQYF
15	TRBV7-9	-	TRBJ2-1	CASSFPPGEGSEQFF
11	TRBV7-9	-	TRBJ2-1	CASSSFNEQFF
11	TRBV29-1	-	TRBJ2-2	CSVEEMRELFF